This TCR beta chain appears in the sequencing data of a study of spatial heterogeneity in lung cancer. Time point noted: blood at routine non-recurrence follow-up after resection. There are many counts of this clonotype. This CDR3 is 15 amino acids long. Germline CDR1 SGHAT, CDR2 FQNNGV. The V end was cut by 4 bases, the J end by 2 bases, with 9 bases between. A single record per CDR3 protein comes from TCRdb applying MiXCR to the 5' RACE reads. The table has about 70,000 distinct CDR3 sequences, about 8.2% seen once. This receptor was taken from a female donor with early-stage non-small cell lung cancer. The sample consisted of PBMCs, taken at follow-up. The V and J genes are TRBV11-2 and TRBJ2-6; D gene ambiguous. CDR3 amino acids: CASSSFRPGANVLTF. CDR3 bases: TGTGCCAGCAGCTCTTTTCGTCCTGGGGCCAACGTCCTGACTTTC.